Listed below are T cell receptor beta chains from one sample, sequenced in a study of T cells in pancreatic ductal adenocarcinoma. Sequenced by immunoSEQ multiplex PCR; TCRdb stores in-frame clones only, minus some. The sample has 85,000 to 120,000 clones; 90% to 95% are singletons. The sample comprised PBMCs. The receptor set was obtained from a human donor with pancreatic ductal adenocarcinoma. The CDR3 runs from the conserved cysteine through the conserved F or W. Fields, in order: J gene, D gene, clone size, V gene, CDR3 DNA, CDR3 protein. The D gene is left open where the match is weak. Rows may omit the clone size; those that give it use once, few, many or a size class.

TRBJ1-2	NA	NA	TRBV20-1	TGCAGTGGGCGGTCCGGCTACACCTTC	CSGRSGYTF
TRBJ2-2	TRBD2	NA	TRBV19	TGTGCCAGTAGTCGGCTAGCGGGATCGAACACCGGGGAGCTGTTTTTT	CASSRLAGSNTGELFF
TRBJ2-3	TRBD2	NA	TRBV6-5	TGTGCCAGCAGTCCTAGCGGGAGTAAAGATACGCAGTATTTT	CASSPSGSKDTQYF
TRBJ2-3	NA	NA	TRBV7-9	TGTGCCAGCGGTCCTCGCGGCACAGATACGCAGTATTTT	CASGPRGTDTQYF
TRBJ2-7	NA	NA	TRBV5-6	TGTGCCAGCAGCTATGCCCCCGGCGAGCAGTACTTC	CASSYAPGEQYF
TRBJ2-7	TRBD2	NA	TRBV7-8	TGTGCCAGCAGCACGATAGCGGGAGGGCCTGAGGAGCAGTACTTC	CASSTIAGGPEEQYF
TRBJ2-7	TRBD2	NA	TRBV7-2	TGTGCCAGCAGCTTAGCGGTGTCCACTAGCGGCTACGAGCAGTACTTC	CASSLAVSTSGYEQYF
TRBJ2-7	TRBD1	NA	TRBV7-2	TGTGCCAGCAGCTCGGACAGGAGCCGGTACGAGCAGTACTTC	CASSSDRSRYEQYF
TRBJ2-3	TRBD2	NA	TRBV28	TGTGCCAGCAAGTCGGCCAGCGGGAGAGACACAGATACGCAGTATTTT	CASKSASGRDTDTQYF
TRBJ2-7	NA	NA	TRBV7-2	TGTGCCAGCAGCCTCGGTTTCTCCTACGAGCAGTACTTC	CASSLGFSYEQYF
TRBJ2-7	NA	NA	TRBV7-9	TGTGCCAGCAGCACCCGACGGGACTACGAGCAGTACTTC	CASSTRRDYEQYF
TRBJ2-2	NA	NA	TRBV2	TGTGCCAGCAGTGACAGGACATCGAACACCGGGGAGCTGTTTTTT	CASSDRTSNTGELFF
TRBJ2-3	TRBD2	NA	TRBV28	TGTGCCAGCAGTGGGGGGGAGCGTGTCCAAGCAGATACGCAGTATTTT	CASSGGERVQADTQYF
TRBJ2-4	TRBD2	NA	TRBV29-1	TGCAGCGTTGAAGAGTGGCGGGAGGGCGGGGTTCAGTACTTC	CSVEEWREGGVQYF
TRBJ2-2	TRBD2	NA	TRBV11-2	TGTGCCAGCAGCTTAAAGGGACTAGCGGAGCGCTACACCGGGGAGCTGTTTTTT	CASSLKGLAERYTGELFF
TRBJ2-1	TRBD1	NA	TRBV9	TGTGCCAGCAGAGGGGGACAGGGAGGGAAGCAGTTCTTC	CASRGGQGGKQFF
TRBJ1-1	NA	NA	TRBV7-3	TGTGCCAGCAGCTTACAGGGAGGCACTGAAGCTTTCTTT	CASSLQGGTEAFF
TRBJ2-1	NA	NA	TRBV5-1	TGCGCCAGCAGCTTGGATGCCAGCGGAGACTACAATGAGCAGTTCTTC	CASSLDASGDYNEQFF
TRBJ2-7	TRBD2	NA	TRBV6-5	TGTGCCAGCAGTTACTCTAGCGGGAGACCCTACGAGCAGTACTTC	CASSYSSGRPYEQYF
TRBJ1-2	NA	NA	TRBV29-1	TGCAGCGTTGAACGGCCGGAGAACTATGGCTACACCTTC	CSVERPENYGYTF
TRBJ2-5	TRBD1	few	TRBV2	TGTGCCAGCAGGGGGGGACAGGTACAAGAGACCCAGTACTTC	CASRGGQVQETQYF